Shown below are 8 T cell receptor beta chains from a single sample sequenced in a study of T cell changes during pregnancy in multiple sclerosis. Only in-frame clones appear in the TCRdb table, and some are missing; sequencing was by immunoSEQ multiplex PCR. The sample carries around 70,000 clones, around nine tenths recorded once. The source was CD4+ T cells from peripheral blood mononuclear cells, collected after pregnancy. Receptor source: a female donor with multiple sclerosis, enrolled in a pregnancy study.

The chain recombines TRBV7-9 with TRBJ2-1; possibly TRBD2 for D (5 bases). This CDR3 spans 13 amino acids. The V gene lost 5 bases and the J gene lost 6 bases, with 11 bases spanning the gap. CDR1 and CDR2 (germline): SEHNR, FQNEAQ (reference sequence). The CDR3 sequence: CASSRLRGNEQFF. CDR3 bases: TGTGCCAGCAGCCGTCTTCGGGGCAATGAGCAGTTCTTC.

The CDR3 coding sequence is TGCGCCAGCAGTGACACTAGCGGGACCCTAAATGAGCAGTTCTTC. It translates to CASSDTSGTLNEQFF. The rearrangement links TRBV10-2 to TRBJ2-1, with 10 bases that match TRBD2. The junction had 6 bases not matched to a gene; V was cut back by 3 bases and J by 7 bases. Germline-derived CDR1 and CDR2 are WSHSY and SAAADI. CDR3 length: 15 residues.

The V call is TRBV19, the J call TRBJ1-6; D unresolved. The CDR3 extends over 15 amino acids. V lost 6 bases and J 0 bases, leaving 9 bases between the germline ends. Germline CDR1 is LNHDA and CDR2 is SQIVND (reference sequence). CDR3 in DNA: TGTGCCAGTAGAGGGAGGAGCTCCTATAATTCACCCCTCCACTTT. Protein sequence: CASRGRSSYNSPLHF.

This sequence joins TRBV5-6 and TRBJ2-5; TRBD2 matches 11 bases. Germline-derived CDR1 and CDR2 are SGHDT and YYEEEE. V dropped 4 bases and J dropped 1; count of bases not matched to a gene: 9. The CDR3 has 17 residues. The CDR3: CASSPRLAGSRQETQYF. CDR3 in DNA: TGTGCCAGCAGCCCTCGACTAGCGGGAAGCCGCCAAGAGACCCAGTACTTC.

Remarks on this clone: The junction and the germline gene differ at one end; a read error may be behind it. The chain recombines TRBV7-9 with TRBJ2-7; TRBD2 agrees at 12 bases. Per the germline V gene, CDR1 is SEHNR and CDR2 is FQNEAQ (reference sequence). The CDR3 runs to 13 residues. In DNA form, the CDR3 reads TGTGCCAGCAGCTTAGCGGCTAGCGGGGGGGCCGAGTTC. Translation gives CASSLAASGGAEF.

The chain uses TRBV5-1 and TRBJ1-1; D is unclear. CDR3 length equals 13 residues. The V and J ends lost 0 bases and 7 bases respectively, with 10 bases between them. The germline V gene encodes CDR1 SGHRS and CDR2 YFSETQ. The CDR3 DNA reads TGCGCCAGCAGCTTGGGGTACAGTTATGAAGCTTTCTTT. This encodes CASSLGYSYEAFF.

The chain links TRBV7-9 to TRBJ2-3, with 12 bases aligning to TRBD2. From germline, CDR1 is SEHNR and CDR2 FQNEAQ (reference sequence). Losses at the gene ends were 1 base for V and 3 bases for J; bases not matched to a gene: 2. The CDR3 is 16 residues long. The CDR3 region is CASSLGTSGGTDTQYF. Written as DNA, the CDR3 is TGTGCCAGCAGCTTAGGTACTAGCGGGGGGACAGATACGCAGTATTTT.

There are a few counts of this clone. The gene calls are TRBV5-4 and TRBJ2-1, with a weak D call TRBD1 (5 bases). Germline V gene sequence: CDR1 SGHNT, CDR2 YYREEE (reference sequence). The CDR3 is made up of 13 amino acids. V dropped 3 bases and J dropped 6 bases, with 10 bases sitting between them. CDR3 DNA sequence: TGTGCCAGCAGCTCGACAGAGATCAATGAGCAGTTCTTC. Its protein is CASSSTEINEQFF.